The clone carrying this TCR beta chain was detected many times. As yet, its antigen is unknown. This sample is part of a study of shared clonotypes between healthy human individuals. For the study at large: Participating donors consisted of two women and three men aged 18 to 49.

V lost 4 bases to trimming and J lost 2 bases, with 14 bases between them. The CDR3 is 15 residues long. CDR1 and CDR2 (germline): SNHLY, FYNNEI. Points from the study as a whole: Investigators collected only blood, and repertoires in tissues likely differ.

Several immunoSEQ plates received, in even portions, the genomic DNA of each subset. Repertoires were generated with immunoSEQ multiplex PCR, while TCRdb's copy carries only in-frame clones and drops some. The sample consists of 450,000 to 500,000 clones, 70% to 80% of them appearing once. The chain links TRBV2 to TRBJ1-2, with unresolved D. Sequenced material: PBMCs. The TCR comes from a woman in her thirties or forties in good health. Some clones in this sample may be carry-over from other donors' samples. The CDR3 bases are TGTGCCAGCAGTGTTTTGGCGGGCAGCAACTATGGCTACACCTTC. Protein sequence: CASSVLAGSNYGYTF.